Reported below is one T cell receptor beta chain. No antigen is known for it. Using its own MiXCR run on the 5' RACE reads, TCRdb lists one record per CDR3 protein. The sample gives some 300,000 distinct CDR3 sequences, around 8.6% of which show up once; around 3.5% is in the top ten. The data were obtained in a study of T cells after yellow fever vaccination. Overall study: Researchers used SMART-Seq v4 Ultra Low Input to prepare fractions that had low cell numbers.

Whole-study findings and limits: The booster response re-showed most primary clones: approximately 95% CD4, about 89% CD8. Overlap between CD4 and CD8 compartments was detected for a small share of clonotypes. A secondary response was less intense yet reached its peak sooner, at day 5 versus 15.

The CDR3 runs 13 residues. From germline, CDR1 is MNHNY and CDR2 SVGAGI (reference sequence). Deletions cut 10 bases from V and 8 bases from J, with 20 bases between. The TCR was taken from a man aged 18 to 29 who received the YFV17D yellow fever vaccine. This chain links TRBV6-6 with TRBJ1-2; possibly TRBD1 for D (5 bases). The sequencing used CD4+ T cells sorted from PBMCs, collected 5 days after the yellow fever booster vaccination. CDR3 DNA sequence: TGTGCCACCGGGGCCCAGATCGTATGGGGCTACACCTTC. It codes for CATGAQIVWGYTF.